This entry lists 22 T cell receptor beta chains sequenced from one sample in a study of shared clonotypes between healthy human individuals. Clones were sequenced by immunoSEQ multiplex PCR, and TCRdb holds only the in-frame ones, with some missing. The profile covers some 1.5 million clones, with 95% to 99% appearing a single time and about 0.4% taken by the ten largest. The sample was naive CD4+ T cells sorted from blood. The subset was: CD45RA+ positively selected. The source of these receptors is a man aged 25 to 40 in good health.

The chain uses TRBV18 and TRBJ2-3, with TRBD2 identical over 7 bases. Germline values: CDR1 KGHSH, CDR2 LQKENI. Trimming at V came to 5 bases and at J to 3 bases, leaving 8 bases not matched to a gene. This CDR3 is 15 amino acids long. The CDR3 sequence is CASSGVGGSTDTQYF. The CDR3 nucleotides are TGTGCCAGCTCAGGGGTCGGCGGGAGTACAGATACGCAGTATTTT. Full variable domain (remainder filled in from reference TRBV18 and TRBJ2-3): NAGVMQNPRHLVRRRGQEARLRCSPMKGHSHVYWYRQLPEEGLKFMVYLQKENIIDESGMPKERFSAEFPKEGPSILRIQQVVRGDSAAYFCASSGVGGSTDTQYFGPGTRLTVL.

This chain links TRBV27 with TRBJ2-1; maybe TRBD2 (6 bases). This CDR3 is built from 15 residues. V was clipped by 6 bases and J by 6 bases, with 18 bases between them. From germline, CDR1 is MNHEY and CDR2 SMNVEV (reference sequence). The CDR3 protein is CASRRRRVIGNEQFF. The CDR3 DNA reads as TGTGCCAGCAGGCGGCGGAGGGTCATCGGCAATGAGCAGTTCTTC.

V is TRBV18 and J is TRBJ2-3, with 10 bases matching TRBD1. V dropped 3 bases and J dropped 1; count of bases not matched to a gene: 10. The CDR3 totals 18 residues. Germline loops: CDR1 KGHSH, CDR2 LQKENI. The CDR3 loop is CASSPLPGTGVGTDTQYF. Written as DNA, the CDR3 is TGTGCCAGCTCACCCCTCCCCGGGACAGGGGTCGGCACAGATACGCAGTATTTT.

The chain couples TRBV19 to TRBJ1-5; D is perhaps TRBD1 (5 bases). V was clipped by 1 base and J by 0 bases, with 10 bases between them. This CDR3 comprises 16 residues. Germline CDR1 LNHDA, CDR2 SQIVND (reference sequence). CDR3 coding DNA: TGTGCCAGTAGTATAGGAGGAGGGACTAGCAATCAGCCCCAGCATTTT. Translated, it gives CASSIGGGTSNQPQHF.

The chain couples TRBV2 to TRBJ2-7; 7 nucleotides agree with TRBD1. The germline gives CDR1 SNHLY, CDR2 FYNNEI. CDR3 length equals 17 residues. V dropped 4 bases and J dropped 0; count of bases not matched to a gene: 12. The CDR3 sequence is CASSVTRQGVNSYEQYF. CDR3 nucleotide sequence: TGTGCCAGCAGTGTCACGAGACAGGGAGTAAACTCCTACGAGCAGTACTTC.

The rearrangement joins TRBV5-1 to TRBJ2-1; 11 bases are shared with TRBD2. Germline CDR1 is SGHRS and CDR2 is YFSETQ. Trimming took 3 bases from V and 4 from J; bases not matched to a gene: 6. The CDR3 totals 16 residues. CDR3 amino acids: CASSSGLAATYNEQFF. The CDR3 DNA reads TGCGCCAGCAGCTCGGGACTAGCGGCTACTTACAATGAGCAGTTCTTC.

V is TRBV14 and J is TRBJ1-1, with D unclear. The CDR3 totals 13 residues. The V gene lost 3 bases and the J gene lost 0 bases, with 5 bases spanning the gap. CDR1 and CDR2 (germline): SGHDN, FVKESK. DNA of the CDR3: TGTGCCAGCAGCCAGGTTATGAACACTGAAGCTTTCTTT. It specifies CASSQVMNTEAFF.

In DNA form, the CDR3 reads TGTGCCAGCAGGTCGGGGGACAATGAGCAGTTCTTC. Encoded protein: CASRSGDNEQFF. The rearrangement links TRBV7-9 to TRBJ2-1, with D possibly being TRBD2 (6 bases). Trimming shortened V by 6 bases and J by 5 bases, and 8 bases separated the two germline ends. The CDR3 has 12 amino acids. Germline CDR1 is SEHNR and CDR2 is FQNEAQ (reference sequence).

This clone occurred once. This rearrangement joins TRBV30 to TRBJ2-1; 12 bases line up with TRBD2. CDR1 is GTSNPN and CDR2 is SVGIG in the germline V gene (reference sequence). The junction had 6 bases not matched to a gene; V was cut back by 7 bases and J by 8 bases. The CDR3 extends over 13 amino acids. The CDR3, as DNA: TGTGCCTTCCGACTAGCGGGAGCCCATGAGCAGTTCTTC. This translates into CAFRLAGAHEQFF.

The chain uses TRBV14 and TRBJ1-5, with D possibly matching TRBD1 (6 bases). Trimming took off 4 bases at V and 5 bases at J, with 9 bases between the two ends. The germline V gene encodes CDR1 SGHDN and CDR2 FVKESK. This CDR3 is built from 13 residues. CDR3 loop: CASSRQADQPQHF. The DNA of the CDR3 is TGTGCCAGCAGCCGACAGGCAGATCAGCCCCAGCATTTT.

The genes are TRBV28 and TRBJ1-2, with a tentative D call TRBD1 (6 bases). Germline assignment: CDR1 MDHEN and CDR2 SYDVKM. CDR3 size: 16 residues. V lost 5 bases to trimming and J lost 3 bases, with 19 bases between them. CDR3 in DNA: TGTGCCAGCAGTCCCCCGGGACAACGAAGAGACTATGGCTACACCTTC. It codes for CASSPPGQRRDYGYTF.

The J gene is TRBJ1-1, the V gene TRBV6-6; 9 nucleotides align to TRBD1. After removal of 5 bases from V and 1 base from J, the junction contained 2 bases not matched to a gene. The CDR3 is 14 residues long. Germline CDR1 and CDR2: MNHNY and SVGAGI (reference sequence). The chain's CDR3 is CASSRQGGNTEAFF. CDR3 in DNA: TGTGCCAGCAGTAGACAGGGGGGGAACACTGAAGCTTTCTTT.

The gene calls are TRBV18 and TRBJ2-1; 10 bases match TRBD1. The ends lost 3 bases at V and 8 bases at J; junction bases unmatched: 7. This CDR3 is 15 amino acids long. Germline loops: CDR1 KGHSH, CDR2 LQKENI. The CDR3 is CASSPDRGNLYEQFF. CDR3 DNA: TGTGCCAGCTCACCGGACAGGGGGAATTTATATGAGCAGTTCTTC.

To note about this clone: The same CDR3 can be traced to other DNA sequences in this sample. The J gene is TRBJ1-5, the V gene TRBV5-4; D possibly corresponds to TRBD1 (5 bases). This CDR3 is built from 13 residues. V was cut by 4 bases and J by 4 bases, with 9 bases left in between. Germline CDR1 is SGHNT and CDR2 is YYREEE (reference sequence). CDR3 residues: CASSLDSNQPQHF. Written as DNA, the CDR3 is TGTGCCAGCAGCCTAGACAGTAATCAGCCCCAGCATTTT.

The gene calls are TRBV9 and TRBJ2-7, with D perhaps being TRBD1 or TRBD2 (5 bases each). V gave up 0 bases and J gave up 2 bases, with 9 bases separating them. The germline CDR1 and CDR2 sequences are SGDLS and YYNGEE. This CDR3 is built from 14 residues. CDR3 sequence (DNA): TGTGCCAGCAGCGTAGGTTTGGGGGCCTACGAGCAGTACTTC. It encodes CASSVGLGAYEQYF.

The J gene is TRBJ1-1, the V gene TRBV5-1; possibly TRBD1 for D (6 bases). Germline values: CDR1 SGHRS, CDR2 YFSETQ. Trimming took 3 bases from V and 7 from J, leaving 22 bases between them. The CDR3 length is 16 residues. The CDR3: CASSSARGAGASEAFF. The CDR3 DNA reads as TGCGCCAGCAGCTCGGCCCGGGGCGCAGGGGCGAGTGAAGCTTTCTTT.

The chain couples TRBV20-1 to TRBJ1-2; no firm D call. Germline CDR1 and CDR2: DFQATT and SNEGSKA (reference sequence). This CDR3 spans 11 amino acids. Trimming removed 8 bases from V and 6 bases from J, with 13 bases in between. The CDR3 spells CSPRYLDGYTF. As DNA, the CDR3 is TGCAGTCCTCGCTACCTTGATGGCTACACCTTC.

This sequence joins TRBV6-1 and TRBJ2-1; D not certain. Germline CDR1 is MNHNS and CDR2 is SASEGT. V was trimmed by 4 bases and J by 6 bases, leaving 16 bases between them. The CDR3 runs 15 residues. The CDR3 DNA is TGTGCCAGCAGTGCCCTTACTGACGGACCCAATGAGCAGTTCTTC. Translated: CASSALTDGPNEQFF.

J is TRBJ2-1 and V is TRBV28; no reliable D call. Germline CDR1 MDHEN, CDR2 SYDVKM. The CDR3 is 11 amino acids. V lost 5 bases and J lost 8, with 7 bases in between. The CDR3 sequence: CASSIPHEQFF. The CDR3 nucleotides read TGTGCCAGCAGTATCCCCCATGAGCAGTTCTTC.

The genes are TRBV10-3 and TRBJ2-1; no reliable D call. CDR3 size: 12 residues. Trimming cost V 3 bases and J 9 bases, with 9 bases left between them. Germline V lookup: CDR1 ENHRY, CDR2 SYGVKD. The CDR3 loop is CAISDFPREQFF. In DNA form, the CDR3 reads TGTGCCATCAGTGATTTCCCCCGTGAGCAGTTCTTC.

The chain recombines TRBV18 with TRBJ2-1; the D gene could be TRBD1 or TRBD2 (7 bases each). The CDR3 contains 17 residues. Deletions cut 1 base from V and 4 bases from J, with 17 bases between. From germline, CDR1 is KGHSH and CDR2 LQKENI. Here the CDR3 reads CASSPLGQGGTYNEQFF. CDR3 sequence (DNA): TGTGCCAGCTCACCACTTGGTCAGGGGGGGACTTACAATGAGCAGTTCTTC.

The chain carries TRBV7-9 and TRBJ2-3; D gene uncertain. The CDR3 extends over 15 amino acids. CDR1 and CDR2 (germline): SEHNR, FQNEAQ (reference sequence). Trimming took off 0 bases at V and 3 bases at J, with 10 bases between the two ends. The CDR3 DNA follows: TGTGCCAGCAGCTTAGCGGAAGCTATAACAGATACGCAGTATTTT. Its protein product is CASSLAEAITDTQYF.